The entry below gives a single TCR beta chain sequence along with its context. Germline V gene lookup returns CDR1 SGHTS and CDR2 YDEGEE. The CDR3 contains 16 residues. Trimming shortened V by 0 bases and J by 0 bases, and 10 bases separated the two germline ends. Sequencing used immunoSEQ multiplex PCR; TCRdb keeps in-frame clones, though not all of them. Of approximately 250,000 clones detected, 60% to 70% appear once; the ten largest clones hold 11%. This specimen comes from a study of shared clonotypes between healthy human individuals. In the study overall: Donor ages ranged 18 to 49 years: a couple of women, a few men.

The J gene is TRBJ2-4, the V gene TRBV5-8; D is undetermined. The specimen was memory CD4+ T cells sorted from blood. As to subset: CD45RA-negative fraction. This receptor was obtained from a man aged 30 to 39 in good health. CDR3 sequence: CASSLGTNLAKNIQYF. The CDR3 coding sequence is TGTGCCAGCAGCTTGGGTACCAACCTAGCCAAAAACATTCAGTACTTC.